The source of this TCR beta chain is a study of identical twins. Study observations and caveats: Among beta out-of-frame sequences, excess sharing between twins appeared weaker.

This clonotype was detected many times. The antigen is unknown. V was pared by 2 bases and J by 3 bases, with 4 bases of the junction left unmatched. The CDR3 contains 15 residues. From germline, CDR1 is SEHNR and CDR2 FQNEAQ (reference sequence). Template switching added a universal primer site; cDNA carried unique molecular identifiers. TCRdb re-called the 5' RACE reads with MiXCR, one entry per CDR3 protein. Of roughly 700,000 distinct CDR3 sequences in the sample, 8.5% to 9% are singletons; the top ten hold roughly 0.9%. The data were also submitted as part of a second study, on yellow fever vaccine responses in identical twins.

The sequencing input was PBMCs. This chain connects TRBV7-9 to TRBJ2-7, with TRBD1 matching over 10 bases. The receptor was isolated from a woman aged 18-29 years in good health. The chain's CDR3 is CASSLPGQGDYEQYF. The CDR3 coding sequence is TGTGCCAGCAGCTTACCCGGACAGGGGGACTACGAGCAGTACTTC. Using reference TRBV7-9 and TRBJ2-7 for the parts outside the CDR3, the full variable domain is DTGVSQNPRHKITKRGQNVTFRCDPISEHNRLYWYRQTLGQGPEFLTYFQNEAQLEKSRLLSDRFSAERPKGSFSTLEIQRTEQGDSAMYLCASSLPGQGDYEQYFGPGTRLTVT.